Listed below are T cell receptor beta chains from one sample, sequenced in a study of T cells expressing NK-cell markers. TCRdb processed the 5' RACE reads again and assigns one entry to each CDR3 protein, with no DNA. This table lists a few hundred thousand distinct CDR3 sequences. Specimen: blood T cells: a sorted CD56 or NKG2C T cell subset, CD4+ or CD8+ T cells, or bulk PBMC T cells (not recorded which). These receptors all come from a young man in good health. Each CDR3 is given with its conserved first and last residue.

v_call: TRBV12-3/TRBV12-4; j_call: TRBJ2-2; cdr3_aa: CASREPGHLRDLFF
v_call: TRBV5-1; j_call: TRBJ2-3; cdr3_aa: CASSSDRVGNTQYF
v_call: TRBV6-1; j_call: TRBJ1-5; cdr3_aa: CASHRDRGNQPQHF
v_call: TRBV12-3/TRBV12-4; j_call: TRBJ2-2; cdr3_aa: CASTQPGLAMAGELFF
v_call: TRBV20-1; j_call: TRBJ2-5; cdr3_aa: CSARDPTKETQYF
v_call: TRBV20-1; j_call: TRBJ1-2; cdr3_aa: CSASRGPDYGYTF
v_call: TRBV20-1; j_call: TRBJ1-4; cdr3_aa: CSARGGAAKLFF
v_call: TRBV25-1; j_call: TRBJ1-4; cdr3_aa: CASRTGTNEKLFF
v_call: TRBV10-3; j_call: TRBJ2-3; cdr3_aa: CATNSGLSTDTQYF
v_call: TRBV20-1; j_call: TRBJ2-1; cdr3_aa: CSATSGRNNEQFF
v_call: TRBV27; j_call: TRBJ2-3; cdr3_aa: CASSRTKGGRGTDTQYF
v_call: TRBV10-1; j_call: TRBJ2-2; cdr3_aa: CASSESFMKAGELFF
v_call: TRBV5-6; j_call: TRBJ2-3; cdr3_aa: CASSLGLYTQYF
v_call: TRBV24-1; j_call: TRBJ1-2; cdr3_aa: CATSDLQGGSYGYTF
v_call: TRBV7-9; j_call: TRBJ2-5; cdr3_aa: CASSPRRLNGTQYF
v_call: TRBV20-1; j_call: TRBJ1-5; cdr3_aa: CSARAGGNQPQHF
v_call: TRBV18; j_call: TRBJ1-2; cdr3_aa: CASSPAQGGSYGYTF
v_call: TRBV4-3; j_call: TRBJ2-7; cdr3_aa: CASSQELAGGPYEQYF
v_call: TRBV24-1; j_call: TRBJ1-1; cdr3_aa: CATQGSHTEAFF
v_call: TRBV7-8; j_call: TRBJ1-5; cdr3_aa: CASSFGVINQPQHF
v_call: TRBV20-1; j_call: TRBJ2-3; cdr3_aa: CSAQADLSSTDTQYF
v_call: TRBV7-2; j_call: TRBJ1-6; cdr3_aa: CASSLVSGASPLHF
v_call: TRBV6-5; j_call: TRBJ1-5; cdr3_aa: CASSYLDPHRGGNQPQHF
v_call: TRBV20-1; j_call: TRBJ1-4; cdr3_aa: CSARDGRVRAKLFF
v_call: TRBV20-1; j_call: TRBJ1-1; cdr3_aa: CSASWSPAMNTEAFF
v_call: TRBV20-1; j_call: TRBJ2-1; cdr3_aa: CSASRTGNDEQFF
v_call: TRBV7-8; j_call: TRBJ1-2; cdr3_aa: CASSGPDYGYTF
v_call: TRBV20-1; j_call: TRBJ2-3; cdr3_aa: CSARARLAGVGTQYF
v_call: TRBV6-1; j_call: TRBJ2-7; cdr3_aa: CATSTGLWAEEQYF
v_call: TRBV18; j_call: TRBJ1-4; cdr3_aa: CASSPPGSGEKLFF
v_call: TRBV11-2; j_call: TRBJ2-2; cdr3_aa: CASSPRGLAGGPNTGELFF
v_call: TRBV4-1; j_call: TRBJ1-5; cdr3_aa: CASSQVAGGNQPQHF